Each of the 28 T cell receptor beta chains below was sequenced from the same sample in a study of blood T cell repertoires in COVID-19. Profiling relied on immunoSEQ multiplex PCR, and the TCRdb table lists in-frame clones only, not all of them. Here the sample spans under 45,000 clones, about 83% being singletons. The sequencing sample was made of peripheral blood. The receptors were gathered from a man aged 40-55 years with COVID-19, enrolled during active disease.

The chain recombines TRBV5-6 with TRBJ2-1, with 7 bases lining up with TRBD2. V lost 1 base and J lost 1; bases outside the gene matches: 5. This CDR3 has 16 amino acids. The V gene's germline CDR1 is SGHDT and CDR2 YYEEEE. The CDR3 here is CASSLLAGPSYNEQFF. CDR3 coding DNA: TGTGCCAGCAGCTTGTTAGCGGGCCCATCCTACAATGAGCAGTTCTTC. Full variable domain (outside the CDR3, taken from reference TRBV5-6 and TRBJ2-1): DAGVTQSPTHLIKTRGQQVTLRCSPKSGHDTVSWYQQALGQGPQFIFQYYEEEERQRGNFPDRFSGHQFPNYSSELNVNALLLGDSALYLCASSLLAGPSYNEQFFGPGTRLTVL.

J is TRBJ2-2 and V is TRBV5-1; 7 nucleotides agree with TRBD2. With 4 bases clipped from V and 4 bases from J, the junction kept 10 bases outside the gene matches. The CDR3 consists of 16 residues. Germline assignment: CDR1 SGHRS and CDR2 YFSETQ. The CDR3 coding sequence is TGCGCCAGCAGCCCGGGAGTGGCTAGCGGCACCGGGGAGCTGTTTTTT. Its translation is CASSPGVASGTGELFF.

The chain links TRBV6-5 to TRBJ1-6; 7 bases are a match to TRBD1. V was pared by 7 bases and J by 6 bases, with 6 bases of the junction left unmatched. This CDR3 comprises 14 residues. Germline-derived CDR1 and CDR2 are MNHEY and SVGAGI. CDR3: CASIQTGRNSPLHF. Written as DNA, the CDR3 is TGTGCCAGCATTCAGACAGGGCGTAATTCACCCCTCCACTTT.

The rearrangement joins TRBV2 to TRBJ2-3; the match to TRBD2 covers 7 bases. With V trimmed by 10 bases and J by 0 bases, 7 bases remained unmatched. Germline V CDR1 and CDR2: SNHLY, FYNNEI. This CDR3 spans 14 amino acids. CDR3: CATNGGTSTDTQYF. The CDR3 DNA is TGTGCCACCAACGGGGGGACTAGCACAGATACGCAGTATTTT.

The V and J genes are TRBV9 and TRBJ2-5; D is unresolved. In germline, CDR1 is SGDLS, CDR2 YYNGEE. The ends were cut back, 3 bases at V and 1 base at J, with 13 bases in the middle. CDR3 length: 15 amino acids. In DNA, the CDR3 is TGTGCCAGCAGCGCCCGGTTCGGGTTCCAAGAGACCCAGTACTTC. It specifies CASSARFGFQETQYF.

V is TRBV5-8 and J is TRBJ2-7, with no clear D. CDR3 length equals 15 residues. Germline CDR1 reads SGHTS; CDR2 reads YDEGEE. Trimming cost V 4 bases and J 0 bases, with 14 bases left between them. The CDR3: CASSLWLRGSYEQYF. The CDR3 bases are TGTGCCAGCAGCCTCTGGCTCCGTGGCTCCTACGAGCAGTACTTC.

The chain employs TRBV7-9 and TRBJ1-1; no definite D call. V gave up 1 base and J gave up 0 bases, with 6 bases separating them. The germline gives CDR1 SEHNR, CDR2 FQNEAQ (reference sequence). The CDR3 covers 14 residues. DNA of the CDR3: TGTGCCAGCAGCTTAGGAGCCATGAACACTGAAGCTTTCTTT. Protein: CASSLGAMNTEAFF. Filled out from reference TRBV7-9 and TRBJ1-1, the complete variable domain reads DTGVSQNPRHKITKRGQNVTFRCDPISEHNRLYWYRQTLGQGPEFLTYFQNEAQLEKSRLLSDRFSAERPKGSFSTLEIQRTEQGDSAMYLCASSLGAMNTEAFFGQGTRLTVV.

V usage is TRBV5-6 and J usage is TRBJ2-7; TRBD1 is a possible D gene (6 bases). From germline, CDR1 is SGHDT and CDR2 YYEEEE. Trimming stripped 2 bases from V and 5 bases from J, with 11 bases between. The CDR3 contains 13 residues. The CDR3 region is CASSFSRGHEQYF. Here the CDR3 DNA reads TGTGCCAGCAGCTTCAGCAGGGGTCACGAGCAGTACTTC. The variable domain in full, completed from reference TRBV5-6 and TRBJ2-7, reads DAGVTQSPTHLIKTRGQQVTLRCSPKSGHDTVSWYQQALGQGPQFIFQYYEEEERQRGNFPDRFSGHQFPNYSSELNVNALLLGDSALYLCASSFSRGHEQYFGPGTRLTVT.

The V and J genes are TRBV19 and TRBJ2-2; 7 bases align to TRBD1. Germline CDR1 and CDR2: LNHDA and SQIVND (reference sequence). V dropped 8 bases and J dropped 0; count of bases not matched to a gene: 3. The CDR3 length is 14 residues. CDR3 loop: CASGGQSNTGELFF. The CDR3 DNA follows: TGTGCCAGTGGGGGACAGTCGAACACCGGGGAGCTGTTTTTT.

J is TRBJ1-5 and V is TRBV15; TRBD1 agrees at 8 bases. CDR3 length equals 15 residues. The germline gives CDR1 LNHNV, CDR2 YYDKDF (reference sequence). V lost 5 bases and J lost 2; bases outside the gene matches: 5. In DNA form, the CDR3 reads TGTGCCACCAGCCGACAGGGGCCGGGCAATCAGCCCCAGCATTTT. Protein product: CATSRQGPGNQPQHF.

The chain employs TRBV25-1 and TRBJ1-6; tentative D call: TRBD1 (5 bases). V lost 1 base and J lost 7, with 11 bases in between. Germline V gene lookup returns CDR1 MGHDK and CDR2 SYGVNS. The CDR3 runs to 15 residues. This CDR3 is CASSESDSPNSPLHF. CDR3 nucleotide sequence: TGTGCCAGCAGTGAATCCGACAGCCCCAATTCACCCCTCCACTTT.

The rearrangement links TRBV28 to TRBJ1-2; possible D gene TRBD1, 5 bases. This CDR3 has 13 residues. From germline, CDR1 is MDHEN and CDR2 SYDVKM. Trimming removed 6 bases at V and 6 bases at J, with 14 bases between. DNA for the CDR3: TGTGCCAGCAGGCTTACAGGACCGCATGGCTACACCTTC. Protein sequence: CASRLTGPHGYTF.

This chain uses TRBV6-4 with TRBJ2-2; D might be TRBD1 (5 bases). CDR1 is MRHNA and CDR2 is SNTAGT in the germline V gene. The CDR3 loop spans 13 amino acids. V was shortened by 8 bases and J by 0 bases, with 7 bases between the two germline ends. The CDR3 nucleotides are TGTGCCAGCCGACAGACGAACACCGGGGAGCTGTTTTTT. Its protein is CASRQTNTGELFF.

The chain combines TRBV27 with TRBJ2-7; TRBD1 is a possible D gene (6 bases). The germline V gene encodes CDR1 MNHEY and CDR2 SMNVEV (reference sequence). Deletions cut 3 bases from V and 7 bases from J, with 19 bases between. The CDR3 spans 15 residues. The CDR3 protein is CASSFNVGGRREQYF. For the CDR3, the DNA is TGTGCCAGCAGTTTTAATGTTGGGGGCAGGCGAGAGCAGTACTTC.

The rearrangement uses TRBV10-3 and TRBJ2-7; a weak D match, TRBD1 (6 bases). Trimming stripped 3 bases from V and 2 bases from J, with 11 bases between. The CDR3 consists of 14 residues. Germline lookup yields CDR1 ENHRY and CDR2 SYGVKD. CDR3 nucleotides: TGTGCCATCAGTGAATTACAGGGCCCCTACGAGCAGTACTTC. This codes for CAISELQGPYEQYF.

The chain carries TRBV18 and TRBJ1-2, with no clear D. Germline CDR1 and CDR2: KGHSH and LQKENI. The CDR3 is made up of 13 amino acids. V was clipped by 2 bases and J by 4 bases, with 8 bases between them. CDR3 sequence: CASSPAEGYGYTF. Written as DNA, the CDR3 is TGTGCCAGCTCACCAGCGGAGGGCTATGGCTACACCTTC.

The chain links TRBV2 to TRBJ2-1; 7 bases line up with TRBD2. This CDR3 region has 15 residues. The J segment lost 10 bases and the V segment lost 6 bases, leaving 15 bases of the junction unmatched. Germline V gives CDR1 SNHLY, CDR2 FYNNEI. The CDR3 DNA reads TGTGCCAGCAGGGCATTGCGGGGGACTCCCGAGGAGCAGTTCTTC. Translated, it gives CASRALRGTPEEQFF.

The CDR3 loop reads CASSKTGGNEQFF. The CDR3 DNA is TGTGCCAGCAGCAAAACCGGAGGCAATGAGCAGTTCTTC. This sequence joins TRBV5-6 and TRBJ2-1; D perhaps matches TRBD2 (5 bases). V was pared by 4 bases and J by 6 bases, with 11 bases between. Germline V gene lookup returns CDR1 SGHDT and CDR2 YYEEEE. This CDR3 is built from 13 residues. The variable domain in full, with the rest retrieved from reference TRBV5-6 and TRBJ2-1, is DAGVTQSPTHLIKTRGQQVTLRCSPKSGHDTVSWYQQALGQGPQFIFQYYEEEERQRGNFPDRFSGHQFPNYSSELNVNALLLGDSALYLCASSKTGGNEQFFGPGTRLTVL.

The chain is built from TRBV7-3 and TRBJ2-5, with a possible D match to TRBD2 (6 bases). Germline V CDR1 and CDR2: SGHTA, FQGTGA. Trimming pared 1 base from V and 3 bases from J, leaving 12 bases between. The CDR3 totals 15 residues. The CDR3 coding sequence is TGTGCCAGCAGCTTAAATGGGCGGGGAGAAGAGACCCAGTACTTC. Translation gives CASSLNGRGEETQYF.

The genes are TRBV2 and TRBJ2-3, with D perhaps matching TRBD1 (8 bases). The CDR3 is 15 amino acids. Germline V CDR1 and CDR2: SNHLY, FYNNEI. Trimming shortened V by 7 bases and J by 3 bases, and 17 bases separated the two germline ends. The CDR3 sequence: CASTQGAGVTDTQYF. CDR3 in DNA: TGTGCCAGCACCCAGGGGGCGGGAGTGACAGATACGCAGTATTTT.

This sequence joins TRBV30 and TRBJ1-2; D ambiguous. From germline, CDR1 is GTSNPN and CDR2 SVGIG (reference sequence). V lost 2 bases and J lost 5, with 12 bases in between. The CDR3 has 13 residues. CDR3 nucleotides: TGTGCCTGGAGTTTCCCCCCTATGTATGGCTACACCTTC. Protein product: CAWSFPPMYGYTF.

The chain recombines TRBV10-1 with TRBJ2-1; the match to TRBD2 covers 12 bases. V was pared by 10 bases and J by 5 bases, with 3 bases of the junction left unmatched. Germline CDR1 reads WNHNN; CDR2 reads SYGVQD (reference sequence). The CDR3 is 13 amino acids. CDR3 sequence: CATGLAGNNEQFF. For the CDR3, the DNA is TGCGCCACCGGACTAGCGGGGAACAATGAGCAGTTCTTC.

For the CDR3, the DNA is TGCGCCAGCAGCTTGGGGGTAGGGGGACAAGAGACCCAGTACTTC. Its protein product is CASSLGVGGQETQYF. The genes are TRBV5-1 and TRBJ2-5; D possibly corresponds to TRBD1 (6 bases). Germline CDR1 is SGHRS and CDR2 is YFSETQ. The CDR3 extends over 15 amino acids. V shed 0 bases and J shed 2 bases, with 11 bases lying between them.

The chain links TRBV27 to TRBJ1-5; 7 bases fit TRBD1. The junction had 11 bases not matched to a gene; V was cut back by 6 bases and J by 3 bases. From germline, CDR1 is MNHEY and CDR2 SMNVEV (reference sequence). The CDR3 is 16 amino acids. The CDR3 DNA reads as TGTGCCAGCAGCGAGGGGCGGACAGGTCCCAATCAGCCCCAGCATTTT. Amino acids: CASSEGRTGPNQPQHF.

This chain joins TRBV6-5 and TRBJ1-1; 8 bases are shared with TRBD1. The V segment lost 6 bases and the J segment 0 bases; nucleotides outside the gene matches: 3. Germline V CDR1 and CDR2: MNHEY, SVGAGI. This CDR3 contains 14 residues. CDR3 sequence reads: CASSGQGMNTEAFF. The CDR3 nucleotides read TGTGCCAGCAGCGGACAGGGTATGAACACTGAAGCTTTCTTT.

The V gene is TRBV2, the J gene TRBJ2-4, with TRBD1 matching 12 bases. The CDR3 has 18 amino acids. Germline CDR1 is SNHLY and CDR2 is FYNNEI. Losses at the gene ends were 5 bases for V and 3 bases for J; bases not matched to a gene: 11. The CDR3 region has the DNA TGTGCCAGCAGTCCCCTTGGGGGACAGGGGGCTTTCAAAAACATTCAGTACTTC. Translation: CASSPLGGQGAFKNIQYF.

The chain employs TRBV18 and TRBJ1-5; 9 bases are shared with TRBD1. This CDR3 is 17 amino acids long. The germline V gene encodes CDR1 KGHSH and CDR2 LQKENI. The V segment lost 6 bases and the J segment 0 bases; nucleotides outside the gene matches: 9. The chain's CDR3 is CASSRTGEGYSNQPQHF. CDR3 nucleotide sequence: TGTGCCAGCTCTAGGACAGGGGAGGGCTATAGCAATCAGCCCCAGCATTTT.

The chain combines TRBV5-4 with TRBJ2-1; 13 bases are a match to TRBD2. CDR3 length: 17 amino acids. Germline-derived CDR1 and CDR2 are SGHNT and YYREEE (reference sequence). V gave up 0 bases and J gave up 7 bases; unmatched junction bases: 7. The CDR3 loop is CASSLAELAGGHNEQFF. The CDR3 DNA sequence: TGTGCCAGCAGCTTGGCGGAACTAGCGGGGGGGCATAATGAGCAGTTCTTC. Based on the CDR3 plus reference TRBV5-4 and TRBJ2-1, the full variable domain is ETGVTQSPTHLIKTRGQQVTLRCSSQSGHNTVSWYQQALGQGPQFIFQYYREEENGRGNFPPRFSGLQFPNYSSELNVNALELDDSALYLCASSLAELAGGHNEQFFGPGTRLTVL.